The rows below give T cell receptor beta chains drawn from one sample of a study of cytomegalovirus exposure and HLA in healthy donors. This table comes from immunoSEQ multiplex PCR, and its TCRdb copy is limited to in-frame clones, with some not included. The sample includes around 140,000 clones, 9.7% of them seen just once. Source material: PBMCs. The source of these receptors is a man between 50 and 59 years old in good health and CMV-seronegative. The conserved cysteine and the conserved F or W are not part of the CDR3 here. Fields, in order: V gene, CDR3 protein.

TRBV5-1,ASRTRGGSYEQY
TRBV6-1,ASSTGLTEAF
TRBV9,ASSTRLAGDTDTQY
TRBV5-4,ASSLGGQGGETQY
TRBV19,ASTPRTGVGQPQH
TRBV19,ASSLGSSGNTIY
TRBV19,ASSYVTNRADVYGYT
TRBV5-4,ASSREGVNTEAF
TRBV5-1,ASSLYQVATPLTDTQY
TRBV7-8,ASSLWGKAEAF
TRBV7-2,ASSLSIGDRGRTGELF
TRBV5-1,ASSSNPRDNEKLF